Shown below are 27 T cell receptor beta chains from a single sample sequenced in a study of blood T cell repertoires in COVID-19. TCRdb's table, derived via immunoSEQ multiplex PCR, lists solely in-frame clones and lacks some. The table shows about 210,000 clones, with 87% occurring only once. Sequenced input: peripheral blood. The receptors originated from a man in his fifties or sixties who had recovered from COVID-19.

V and J are TRBV7-9 and TRBJ2-5; 8 nucleotides align to TRBD1. This CDR3 is 15 amino acids long. Germline V gene data show CDR1 as SEHNR and CDR2 as FQNEAQ (reference sequence). The trim removed 6 bases at V and 2 bases at J, leaving 8 bases unmatched. CDR3 in DNA: TGTGCCAGCAGTCCGGGACAGGTGTTACAAGAGACCCAGTACTTC. This codes for CASSPGQVLQETQYF.

This clone is a singleton in its sample. The chain employs TRBV7-2 and TRBJ2-1, with 7 bases lining up with TRBD2. The CDR3 loop spans 16 amino acids. The V segment lost 5 bases and the J segment 5 bases; nucleotides outside the gene matches: 12. CDR1 and CDR2 from the germline V gene are SGHTA and FQGNSA. CDR3 DNA: TGTGCCAGCAGCCAGTCAAGCAGCGGGACTGACAATGAGCAGTTCTTC. This gives the protein CASSQSSSGTDNEQFF.

The CDR3, as DNA: TGTGCCAGCAACTGGGGGGGAGCAGGACACACTGAAGCTTTCTTT. Its translation is CASNWGGAGHTEAFF. The chain is built from TRBV28 and TRBJ1-1, with a tentative D call TRBD1 (5 bases). V dropped 7 bases and J dropped 3 bases, with 18 bases sitting between them. The CDR3 loop spans 15 amino acids. Germline CDR1 and CDR2: MDHEN and SYDVKM.

CDR3 DNA sequence: TGTGCCAGCAGTTCCCAGACAGGCAACTATGGCTACACCTTC. This sequence encodes CASSSQTGNYGYTF. The gene calls are TRBV6-2 or TRBV6-3 and TRBJ1-2; D is possibly TRBD1 (6 bases). Looked up from germline, CDR1 is MNHEY and CDR2 is SVGEGT. This CDR3 is built from 14 residues. V lost 4 bases, J lost 2 bases, and 11 bases lay in between.

The chain is built from TRBV2 and TRBJ1-5; D gene unclear. The germline V gene has CDR1 SNHLY and CDR2 FYNNEI. V shed 6 bases and J shed 1 base, with 10 bases lying between them. This CDR3 comprises 14 residues. This CDR3 reads CASRRATSNQPQHF. The CDR3, as DNA: TGTGCCAGCAGGAGGGCCACGAGCAATCAGCCCCAGCATTTT. The full variable domain, its missing parts supplied by reference TRBV2 and TRBJ1-5, is EPEVTQTPSHQVTQMGQEVILRCVPISNHLYFYWYRQILGQKVEFLVSFYNNEISEKSEIFDDQFSVERPDGSNFTLKIRSTKLEDSAMYFCASRRATSNQPQHFGDGTRLSIL.

The gene calls are TRBV2 and TRBJ2-7; 11 bases are shared with TRBD2. Germline CDR1 and CDR2: SNHLY and FYNNEI. This CDR3 contains 14 residues. V lost 5 bases to trimming and J lost 5 bases; unmatched junction nucleotides: 5. CDR3 protein: CASSMTSGKDEQYF. CDR3 nucleotide sequence: TGTGCCAGCAGTATGACTAGCGGGAAGGACGAGCAGTACTTC.

The CDR3 is CATSDSRTGMSSYNEQFF. The CDR3 DNA is TGTGCCACCAGTGATTCCAGGACAGGTATGAGCTCCTACAATGAGCAGTTCTTC. This sequence joins TRBV24-1 and TRBJ2-1; 7 positions match TRBD1. Germline CDR1 KGHDR, CDR2 SFDVKD. V trimming: 2 bases; J trimming: 0 bases; junction bases outside the gene matches: 9. This CDR3 spans 18 amino acids.

The rearrangement joins TRBV7-2 to TRBJ2-7, with D uncertain. The CDR3 is 15 residues long. V lost 2 bases and J lost 1, with 12 bases in between. CDR1 is SGHTA, CDR2 FQGNSA, per germline. The DNA of the CDR3 is TGTGCCAGCAGCTTATGGGCAGGAAAATCCTACGAGCAGTACTTC. Protein sequence: CASSLWAGKSYEQYF.

J is TRBJ2-2 and V is TRBV11-3, with 7 nucleotides matching TRBD2. Germline values: CDR1 SGHNT, CDR2 YENEEA. The CDR3 totals 15 residues. J gave up 5 bases and V 5 bases, and 8 bases lay outside the gene matches. The CDR3 is CASSPGWRETGELFF. The CDR3, as DNA: TGTGCCAGCAGCCCGGGGTGGCGGGAGACCGGGGAGCTGTTTTTT. The full variable domain, rest sourced from reference TRBV11-3 and TRBJ2-2, is EAGVVQSPRYKIIEKKQPVAFWCNPISGHNTLYWYLQNLGQGPELLIRYENEEAVDDSQLPKDRFSAERLKGVDSTLKIQPAELGDSAVYLCASSPGWRETGELFFGEGSRLTVL.

The chain couples TRBV11-2 to TRBJ1-3; D unclear. Between the trimmed V and J ends, which lost 0 bases and 0 bases, there was a span of 6 bases. CDR3 length: 15 amino acids. CDR1 SGHAT and CDR2 FQNNGV come from the germline V gene. The CDR3 DNA sequence: TGTGCCAGCAGCTTAGACCGCTACTCTGGAAACACCATATATTTT. This translates into CASSLDRYSGNTIYF.

The J gene is TRBJ1-1, the V gene TRBV12-5; possibly TRBD1 for D (6 bases). CDR1 LGHNT and CDR2 FRNRAP come from the germline V gene. The CDR3 has 15 amino acids. Trimming removed 6 bases at V and 0 bases at J, with 14 bases between. Here the CDR3 reads CASGEKDSVNTEAFF. CDR3 bases: TGTGCTAGTGGGGAGAAGGACAGCGTGAACACTGAAGCTTTCTTT. Full variable domain (rest looked up from reference TRBV12-5 and TRBJ1-1): DARVTQTPRHKVTEMGQEVTMRCQPILGHNTVFWYRQTMMQGLELLAYFRNRAPLDDSGMPKDRFSAEMPDATLATLKIQPSEPRDSAVYFCASGEKDSVNTEAFFGQGTRLTVV.

V is TRBV7-2 and J is TRBJ1-3; 7 nucleotides agree with TRBD1. The V gene's germline CDR1 is SGHTA and CDR2 FQGNSA. This CDR3 is built from 14 residues. V was clipped by 5 bases and J by 3 bases; unmatched bases: 4. Written as DNA, the CDR3 is TGTGCCAGCAGCCGCGACAGGGATGGAAACACCATATATTTT. Its translation is CASSRDRDGNTIYF.

The chain employs TRBV27 and TRBJ2-7, with a tentative D call TRBD2 (5 bases). The CDR3 sequence is 13 residues long. Between the trimmed V and J ends, which lost 4 bases and 6 bases, there was a span of 13 bases. Germline V CDR1 and CDR2: MNHEY, SMNVEV (reference sequence). The DNA for the CDR3 is TGTGCCAGCAGTTCTCCCATCGAGGGCGAGCAGTACTTC. It yields the protein CASSSPIEGEQYF.

This chain links TRBV23-1 with TRBJ1-5; a weak D match, TRBD1 (6 bases). TRBV23-1 carries the ORF label, with uncertain function. The ends were cut back, 7 bases at V and 5 bases at J, with 21 bases in the middle. The CDR3 contains 16 residues. The CDR3 loop reads CASIHYVVGAHQPQHF. The CDR3 DNA sequence: TGCGCCAGCATTCACTACGTCGTGGGGGCCCATCAGCCCCAGCATTTT.

The chain recombines TRBV2 with TRBJ1-5; D gene unclear. V was clipped by 0 bases and J by 11 bases, with 8 bases between them. The CDR3 totals 12 residues. The germline gives CDR1 SNHLY, CDR2 FYNNEI. The CDR3 here is CASSEAQSTQHF. CDR3 in DNA: TGTGCCAGCAGTGAAGCGCAGTCGACCCAGCATTTT. Drawing the rest from reference TRBV2 and TRBJ1-5, the complete variable domain is EPEVTQTPSHQVTQMGQEVILRCVPISNHLYFYWYRQILGQKVEFLVSFYNNEISEKSEIFDDQFSVERPDGSNFTLKIRSTKLEDSAMYFCASSEAQSTQHFGDGTRLSIL.

This clone was recorded once. The chain's CDR3 is CASSFRGSGANVLTF. The DNA for the CDR3 is TGTGCCAGCAGCTTCAGGGGATCTGGGGCCAACGTCCTGACTTTC. The rearrangement joins TRBV13 to TRBJ2-6; possibly TRBD1 for D (6 bases). With 3 bases removed from V and 1 base from J, the gap between germline ends came to 7 bases. The V gene's germline CDR1 is PRHDT and CDR2 FYEKMQ (reference sequence). The CDR3 length is 15 residues.

In its sample, this clone was seen once. The chain uses TRBV29-1 and TRBJ2-7, with D tentatively TRBD1 (6 bases). The V end was cut by 5 bases, the J end by 7 bases, with 15 bases between. This CDR3 has 12 amino acids. Germline V lookup: CDR1 SQVTM, CDR2 ANQGSEA. In DNA form, the CDR3 reads TGCAGCGTTCCTTACAGGGATGGGGAGCAGTACTTC. This sequence encodes CSVPYRDGEQYF.

The rearrangement uses TRBV4-1 and TRBJ2-3, with 8 bases aligning to TRBD2. The trim removed 1 base at V and 6 bases at J, leaving 12 bases unmatched. CDR1 is MGHRA, CDR2 YSYEKL, per germline. This CDR3 is built from 17 residues. The CDR3 spells CASSQGLAGNPGDTQYF. The CDR3 DNA reads as TGCGCCAGCAGCCAAGGCCTAGCGGGCAACCCCGGGGATACGCAGTATTTT.

The table lists this clone with a count of one. J is TRBJ2-7 and V is TRBV19, with a tentative D call TRBD2 (5 bases). Germline assignment: CDR1 LNHDA and CDR2 SQIVND (reference sequence). Trimming took 3 bases from V and 1 from J, leaving 13 bases between them. The CDR3 totals 15 residues. CDR3: CASSMRGPTSYEQYF. CDR3 in DNA: TGTGCCAGTAGTATGAGAGGGCCCACGTCCTACGAGCAGTACTTC.

The chain is built from TRBV21-1 and TRBJ1-5. TRBV21-1 is assigned pseudogene status. This CDR3 is built from 14 residues. As DNA, the CDR3 is TGTGCCAGCAGACCCGGGGGGTGCAATCAGCCCCAGCATTTT. Its translation: CASRPGGCNQPQHF.

The rearrangement joins TRBV2 to TRBJ1-6; D unresolved. With 2 bases removed from V and 6 bases from J, the gap between germline ends came to 17 bases. This CDR3 spans 17 amino acids. CDR1 is SNHLY, CDR2 FYNNEI, per germline. This CDR3 is CASSENPPVTRNSPLHF. The CDR3 bases are TGTGCCAGCAGTGAAAATCCCCCCGTTACGCGTAATTCACCCCTCCACTTT. The complete variable domain, with remaining parts taken from reference TRBV2 and TRBJ1-6, reads EPEVTQTPSHQVTQMGQEVILRCVPISNHLYFYWYRQILGQKVEFLVSFYNNEISEKSEIFDDQFSVERPDGSNFTLKIRSTKLEDSAMYFCASSENPPVTRNSPLHFGNGTRLTVT.

The chain couples TRBV24-1 to TRBJ2-3; D may be TRBD2 (5 bases). This CDR3 is built from 15 residues. Trimming shortened V by 8 bases and J by 2 bases, and 16 bases separated the two germline ends. Looked up from germline, CDR1 is KGHDR and CDR2 is SFDVKD. In nucleotides, the CDR3 is TGTGCCACCACGGTTCCGGGATCTAACACAGATACGCAGTATTTT. This translates into CATTVPGSNTDTQYF.

The chain employs TRBV27 and TRBJ1-1; maybe TRBD1 (5 bases). V lost 6 bases and J lost 1, with 9 bases in between. Germline-derived CDR1 and CDR2 are MNHEY and SMNVEV (reference sequence). CDR3 size: 13 residues. The CDR3 coding sequence is TGTGCCAGCAGATGGACAAAGAACACTGAAGCTTTCTTT. Encoded protein: CASRWTKNTEAFF.

The DNA for the CDR3 is TGTGCCAGCAGCCAACGACAGGGCTCCTACGAGCAGTACTTC. Its translation: CASSQRQGSYEQYF. This rearrangement joins TRBV7-8 to TRBJ2-7; 7 bases align to TRBD1. Germline V CDR1 and CDR2: SGHVS, FQNEAQ. The CDR3 sequence is 14 residues long. With V trimmed by 5 bases and J by 0 bases, 4 bases remained unmatched. The whole variable domain, filled in from reference TRBV7-8 and TRBJ2-7, reads GAGVSQSPRYKVAKRGQDVALRCDPISGHVSLFWYQQALGQGPEFLTYFQNEAQLDKSGLPSDRFFAERPEGSVSTLKIQRTQQEDSAVYLCASSQRQGSYEQYFGPGTRLTVT.

The rearrangement links TRBV3-1 (or the pseudogene TRBV3-2) to TRBJ2-5; 12 nucleotides line up with TRBD2. Per germline, CDR1 LGHDT and CDR2 YNNKEL (reference sequence). Trimming removed 1 base from V and 4 bases from J; junction bases left unmatched: 4. The CDR3 loop spans 16 amino acids. CDR3 amino acids: CASSQGLAGEGETQYF. The CDR3 nucleotides are TGTGCCAGCAGCCAAGGACTAGCGGGGGAGGGAGAGACCCAGTACTTC.

The CDR3 coding sequence is TGTGCCACCAGTGATTCCGGGACATACTCAAGATTCTCTGGAAACACCATATATTTT. The encoded protein is CATSDSGTYSRFSGNTIYF. The gene calls are TRBV24-1 and TRBJ1-3; D is possibly TRBD1 (6 bases). CDR1 is KGHDR and CDR2 is SFDVKD in the germline V gene. The length of the CDR3 is 19 residues. V shed 2 bases and J shed 0 bases, with 19 bases lying between them.

The chain links TRBV19 to TRBJ2-3, with 8 bases aligning to TRBD2. CDR1 and CDR2 (germline): LNHDA, SQIVND (reference sequence). V was pared by 5 bases and J by 5 bases, with 6 bases of the junction left unmatched. This CDR3 spans 14 amino acids. As DNA, the CDR3 is TGTGCCAGTAGTCCGCCGGGGGGGATAGATACGCAGTATTTT. Translating it yields CASSPPGGIDTQYF.